This TCR beta chain was captured by sequencing in a study of cytomegalovirus exposure and HLA in healthy donors. Study outcomes and limitations: The authors listed 164 TCR beta chains as cytomegalovirus-associated. It has been reported that TCR beta sequences accurately predicted the HLA-A and HLA-B alleles of most subjects. Most of the TCR beta V segments (in an earlier analysis) were productive either about 87% or about 30% of the time. Analysis performed later showed TCR beta chains linked to HLA being more clonally expanded than equally common others.

Primers for the PCR totalled 60 Vbeta and 13 Jbeta. Produced via immunoSEQ multiplex PCR; TCRdb's table is partial and in-frame only. The data hold 150,000 to 200,000 clones, with 70% to 85% observed a single time. The trim removed 6 bases at V and 2 bases at J, leaving 7 bases unmatched. In germline, CDR1 is MNHEY, CDR2 SVGAGI. This CDR3 is 14 amino acids long. A word on this clone: Its antigen is not known.

This TCR was recovered from a boy aged 2 to 10 in good health and CMV-seronegative. What was sequenced was PBMCs. V and J are TRBV6-5 and TRBJ2-7; 7 bases are a match to TRBD1. CDR3 loop: CASRAQQGTYEQYF. In nucleotides, the CDR3 is TGTGCCAGCAGGGCACAACAGGGGACCTACGAGCAGTACTTC.